This passage covers 20 T cell receptor beta chains from one sample sequenced in a study of identical twins. TCRdb ran MiXCR on the 5' RACE reads and lists one entry per CDR3 protein. The sample holds 570,000 or so distinct CDR3 sequences, nearly 10% seen once. This same sample was also taken into another study, of yellow fever vaccine responses in identical twins.

Sample: PBMCs. Every receptor here comes from a woman aged 18-29 years in good health.

This sequence joins TRBV29-1 and TRBJ2-7; tentative D call: TRBD2 (6 bases). The CDR3 has 12 residues. CDR1 is SQVTM, CDR2 ANQGSEA, per germline. V lost 5 bases to trimming and J lost 2 bases, with 10 bases between them. DNA for the CDR3: TGCAGCGTTTTGGGGGAGGCCTACGAGCAGTACTTC. Translated, it gives CSVLGEAYEQYF.

This clonotype was detected only a few times. The gene calls are TRBV29-1 and TRBJ2-5; D ambiguous. The V gene lost 6 bases and the J gene lost 5 bases, with 16 bases spanning the gap. This CDR3 is built from 13 residues. Germline V lookup: CDR1 SQVTM, CDR2 ANQGSEA. DNA of the CDR3: TGCAGCGTGATCCCCCTACACGGGGAGACCCAGTACTTC. This sequence encodes CSVIPLHGETQYF.

V usage is TRBV20-1 and J usage is TRBJ2-5, with 7 bases identical to TRBD1. Germline values: CDR1 DFQATT, CDR2 SNEGSKA (reference sequence). V dropped 5 bases and J dropped 4; count of bases not matched to a gene: 13. The CDR3 runs 15 residues. The CDR3, as DNA: TGCAGTGCTTTTGACAGGGTTATTTTAGGAGAGACCCAGTACTTC. Protein product: CSAFDRVILGETQYF.

Ten or more counts support this clonotype. The chain uses TRBV9 and TRBJ2-7; D might be TRBD1 (6 bases). Between the trimmed V and J ends, which lost 5 bases and 2 bases, there was a span of 17 bases. This CDR3 is 15 amino acids long. Germline-derived CDR1 and CDR2 are SGDLS and YYNGEE. The CDR3 is CASSRSGTPTYEQYF. The DNA for the CDR3 is TGTGCCAGCAGTCGATCTGGGACACCAACCTACGAGCAGTACTTC. Looking up the rest from reference TRBV9 and TRBJ2-7 gives the full variable domain: DSGVTQTPKHLITATGQRVTLRCSPRSGDLSVYWYQQSLDQGLQFLIQYYNGEERAKGNILERFSAQQFPDLHSELNLSSLELGDSALYFCASSRSGTPTYEQYFGPGTRLTVT.

This clonotype was observed a few times. The junction departs from germline at one end; a sequencing error may be responsible. The chain uses TRBV6-1 and TRBJ1-2; maybe TRBD1 (6 bases). Per germline, CDR1 MNHNS and CDR2 SASEGT. The CDR3 runs to 16 residues. CDR3 DNA: TGTGCCAGCAGGGAAGGACAGAAGTTAGCTAACTATGGCTACACCTTC. Residues: CASREGQKLANYGYTF.

The chain is built from TRBV28 and TRBJ2-3; D is ambiguous. This CDR3 comprises 13 residues. The germline V gene encodes CDR1 MDHEN and CDR2 SYDVKM. V lost 3 bases to trimming and J lost 2 bases, with 6 bases between them. CDR3 loop: CASSFRTTDTQYF. CDR3 coding DNA: TGTGCCAGCAGTTTCAGAACCACAGATACGCAGTATTTT. The full variable domain, with the rest looked up from reference TRBV28 and TRBJ2-3, is DVKVTQSSRYLVKRTGEKVFLECVQDMDHENMFWYRQDPGLGLRLIYFSYDVKMKEKGDIPEGYSVSREKKERFSLILESASTNQTSMYLCASSFRTTDTQYFGPGTRLTVL.

This clonotype has at least ten counts. The rearrangement uses TRBV27 and TRBJ2-1, with TRBD2 matching 13 bases. Germline-derived CDR1 and CDR2 are MNHEY and SMNVEV (reference sequence). The trim removed 1 base at V and 13 bases at J, leaving 16 bases unmatched. The CDR3 has 18 amino acids. The CDR3 loop is CASSLFPPKSTSGRRQFF. In nucleotides, the CDR3 is TGTGCCAGCAGTTTATTCCCCCCAAAATCGACTAGCGGGAGGCGTCAGTTCTTC.

This clonotype was picked up many times. The V call is TRBV28, the J call TRBJ2-7, with D possibly matching TRBD1 (5 bases). V was trimmed by 3 bases and J by 1 base, leaving 16 bases between them. Looked up from germline, CDR1 is MDHEN and CDR2 is SYDVKM. The CDR3 is 16 residues long. The CDR3 coding sequence is TGTGCCAGCAGTTTCGCGGATCTCGCAGGGTCCTACGAGCAGTACTTC. It yields the protein CASSFADLAGSYEQYF.

V is TRBV29-1 and J is TRBJ2-1, with a possible D match to TRBD1 (5 bases). The CDR3 totals 13 residues. V lost 5 bases to trimming and J lost 6 bases, with 14 bases between them. Germline V gene data show CDR1 as SQVTM and CDR2 as ANQGSEA. CDR3 residues: CSVRDRSGNEQFF. Here the CDR3 DNA reads TGCAGCGTTCGAGACAGATCGGGCAATGAGCAGTTCTTC.

The chain couples TRBV4-2 to TRBJ2-7; D gene unclear. The germline V gene has CDR1 LGHNA and CDR2 YNFKEQ. V lost 0 bases and J 6 bases, leaving 12 bases between the germline ends. CDR3 size: 14 residues. The CDR3 is CASSQDNRFGEQYF. CDR3 DNA: TGTGCCAGCAGCCAAGATAATAGATTTGGCGAGCAGTACTTC.

The table lists this clonotype with many counts. The rearrangement joins TRBV29-1 to TRBJ1-2; D is perhaps TRBD1 (5 bases). The CDR3 loop spans 16 amino acids. Trimming removed 4 bases at V and 4 bases at J, with 22 bases between. Germline-derived CDR1 and CDR2 are SQVTM and ANQGSEA. CDR3 sequence reads: CSVAAGTEGRSYGYTF. CDR3 nucleotides: TGCAGCGTTGCCGCAGGGACCGAAGGCCGGAGCTATGGCTACACCTTC.

This clonotype was seen more than once but under ten times. This chain connects TRBV7-3 to TRBJ2-2; D call uncertain. The CDR3 is 17 residues long. Per germline, CDR1 SGHTA and CDR2 FQGTGA. The V end was cut by 2 bases, the J end by 0 bases, with 13 bases between. The CDR3 nucleotides read TGTGCCAGCAGCTTATCCCCTACCCTGACGAACACCGGGGAGCTGTTTTTT. It codes for CASSLSPTLTNTGELFF.

This clonotype was detected many times. J is TRBJ2-3 and V is TRBV5-6; possibly TRBD2 for D (5 bases). The CDR3 is made up of 17 amino acids. Trimming removed 4 bases from V and 4 bases from J, with 22 bases in between. Germline CDR1 SGHDT, CDR2 YYEEEE. The CDR3 DNA follows: TGTGCCAGCAGCCCCCCCCGTCGGGGTACCGGGTCAGATACGCAGTATTTT. The encoded protein is CASSPPRRGTGSDTQYF.

The gene calls are TRBV12-3 or TRBV12-4 and TRBJ2-2; D not certain. V lost 6 bases to trimming and J lost 5 bases, with 10 bases between them. The CDR3 length is 13 residues. The CDR3 DNA reads as TGTGCCAGCAGCCGCCTCGGTACCGGGGAGCTGTTTTTT. Translated: CASSRLGTGELFF.

The chain recombines TRBV20-1 with TRBJ2-2; TRBD2 might be the D (5 bases). Trimming shortened V by 5 bases and J by 1 base, and 8 bases separated the two germline ends. This CDR3 has 13 amino acids. Germline V gene sequence: CDR1 DFQATT, CDR2 SNEGSKA (reference sequence). CDR3 loop: CSAPSGNTGELFF. The CDR3 DNA reads TGCAGTGCTCCCAGCGGGAACACCGGGGAGCTGTTTTTT.

In its sample, this clonotype was seen a few times. The J gene is TRBJ2-3, the V gene TRBV5-1, with D unresolved. CDR3 length: 15 residues. Germline V CDR1 and CDR2: SGHRS, YFSETQ. V lost 4 bases, J lost 6 bases, and 18 bases lay in between. CDR3 in amino acids: CASSHDQPYRDTQYF. The CDR3, as DNA: TGCGCCAGCAGCCATGACCAACCATACCGGGATACGCAGTATTTT. Variable domain in full (rest from reference TRBV5-1 and TRBJ2-3): KAGVTQTPRYLIKTRGQQVTLSCSPISGHRSVSWYQQTPGQGLQFLFEYFSETQRNKGNFPGRFSGRQFSNSRSEMNVSTLELGDSALYLCASSHDQPYRDTQYFGPGTRLTVL.

This clonotype was picked up a small number of times. The J gene is TRBJ2-7, the V gene TRBV7-6, with a possible D match to TRBD1 (5 bases). Germline loops: CDR1 SGHVS, CDR2 FNYEAQ. The CDR3 is made up of 15 amino acids. The V and J ends lost 3 bases and 1 base respectively, with 13 bases between them. The CDR3 DNA reads as TGTGCCAGCAGCTTGTATTCGACAGAATCCTACGAGCAGTACTTC. Its translation is CASSLYSTESYEQYF.

This clonotype appeared a few times. The chain carries TRBV20-1 and TRBJ2-1, with 11 positions matching TRBD2. Trimming at V came to 2 bases and at J to 0 bases, leaving 9 bases not matched to a gene. The CDR3 contains 18 residues. Per germline, CDR1 DFQATT and CDR2 SNEGSKA (reference sequence). Written as DNA, the CDR3 is TGCAGTGCTAGACCCTTCGCAACTAGCGGGAGCTCCTACAATGAGCAGTTCTTC. It specifies CSARPFATSGSSYNEQFF.

Notes on this clonotype: A much larger clone lies a single base off, so this may be a read error. The chain recombines TRBV7-8 with TRBJ2-5, with TRBD2 matching 9 bases. This CDR3 comprises 15 residues. Germline V lookup: CDR1 SGHVS, CDR2 FQNEAQ. J lost 4 bases, V lost 8 bases, and 11 bases had no gene match. The CDR3 spells CASGSQAGGIETQYF. CDR3 bases: TGTGCCAGCGGCTCCCAGGCGGGGGGGATAGAGACCCAGTACTTC.

This clonotype showed up many times. The chain recombines TRBV7-9 with TRBJ2-7; D unclear. Trimming removed 3 bases at V and 5 bases at J, with 14 bases between. The V gene's germline CDR1 is SEHNR and CDR2 FQNEAQ (reference sequence). The CDR3 consists of 14 residues. The CDR3 coding sequence is TGTGCCAGCAGCTTGGCTGCAGGTGGAGACGAGCAGTACTTC. Its protein is CASSLAAGGDEQYF.